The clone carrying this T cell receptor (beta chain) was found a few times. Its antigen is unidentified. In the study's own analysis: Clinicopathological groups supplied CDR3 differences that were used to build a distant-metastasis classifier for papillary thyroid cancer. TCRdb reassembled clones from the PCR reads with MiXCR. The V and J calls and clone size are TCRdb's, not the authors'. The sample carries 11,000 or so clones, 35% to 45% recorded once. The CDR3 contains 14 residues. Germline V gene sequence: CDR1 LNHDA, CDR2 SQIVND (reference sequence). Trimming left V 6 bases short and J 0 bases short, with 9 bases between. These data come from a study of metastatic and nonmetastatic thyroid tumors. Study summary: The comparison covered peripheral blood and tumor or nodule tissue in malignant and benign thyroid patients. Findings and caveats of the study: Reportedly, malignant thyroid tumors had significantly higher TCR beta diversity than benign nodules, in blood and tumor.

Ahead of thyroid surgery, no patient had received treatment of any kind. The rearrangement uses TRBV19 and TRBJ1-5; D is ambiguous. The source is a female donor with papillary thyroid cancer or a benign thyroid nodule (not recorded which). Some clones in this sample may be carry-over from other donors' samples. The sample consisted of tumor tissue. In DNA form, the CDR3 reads TGTGCCAGTAGACTCACAAATAGCAATCAGCCCCAGCATTTT. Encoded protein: CASRLTNSNQPQHF.